This is a list of T cell receptor beta chains from one sample in a study of beta chain features in type 1 diabetes. Profiled with immunoSEQ multiplex PCR; TCRdb holds only in-frame clones, not every one. The data hold a few hundred thousand clones, with 15% observed a single time. Sample: naive CD4+ T cells from blood. The receptors here all came from a man in his late teens or twenties with type 1 diabetes. The CDR3 runs from the conserved cysteine through the conserved F or W. The order of the fields is D gene, J gene, clone size, V gene, CDR3 DNA, CDR3 protein. The D gene is left open where the match is weak. Part of the rows lack a size; the others show once, few, many or a class for expanded clones.

D: TRBD1
J: TRBJ1-2
size: .
V: TRBV28
DNA: TGTGCCAGCAGTATACGGACAGGGGGGCTGGCCTATGGCTACACCTTC
CDR3: CASSIRTGGLAYGYTF

D: TRBD2
J: TRBJ2-3
size: .
V: TRBV4-3
DNA: TGCGCCAGCAGCCAAGGAGTAGCGGGGTCCACAGATACGCAGTATTTT
CDR3: CASSQGVAGSTDTQYF

D: .
J: TRBJ2-7
size: few
V: TRBV2
DNA: TGTGCCAGCACCGGGACTCCCGTTCGCGAGCAGTACTTC
CDR3: CASTGTPVREQYF

D: TRBD1
J: TRBJ2-4
size: few
V: TRBV30
DNA: TGTGCCTGGAGTGAGACAGGGTCGTACATTCAGTACTTC
CDR3: CAWSETGSYIQYF

D: .
J: TRBJ2-5
size: .
V: TRBV6-5
DNA: TGTGCCAGCAAAAGCGGAGGGCGAAGGGAAGAGACCCAGTACTTC
CDR3: CASKSGGRREETQYF

D: .
J: TRBJ1-5
size: few
V: TRBV5-6
DNA: TGTGCCAGCAGGCGTAGGCGGCGAGGGCCCCAGCATTTT
CDR3: CASRRRRRGPQHF

D: TRBD1
J: TRBJ2-1
size: .
V: TRBV5-4
DNA: TGTGCCAGCAGCTTGGGGGTGACAGGGCTCTACAATGAGCAGTTCTTC
CDR3: CASSLGVTGLYNEQFF

D: .
J: TRBJ2-1
size: .
V: TRBV11-3
DNA: TGTGCCAGCAGCTTAGGAAGCGGGCCAAACAATGAGCAGTTCTTC
CDR3: CASSLGSGPNNEQFF

D: TRBD2
J: TRBJ2-7
size: .
V: TRBV27
DNA: TGTGCCAGCAGGATACTAGCGGACTCCGCCTACGAGCAGTACTTC
CDR3: CASRILADSAYEQYF

D: .
J: TRBJ2-3
size: few
V: TRBV5-1
DNA: TGCGCCAGCAGCTTCGCGGGCTTAGGAACAGATACGCAGTATTTT
CDR3: CASSFAGLGTDTQYF

D: .
J: TRBJ1-3
size: few
V: TRBV7-9
DNA: TGTGCCAGCAGCTCGGGAGTCTCTGGAAACACCATATATTTT
CDR3: CASSSGVSGNTIYF

D: .
J: TRBJ1-1
size: few
V: TRBV29-1
DNA: TGCAGCGTGGGGGGAGGGGGGCGTATGGGGATGAACACTGAAGCTTTCTTT
CDR3: CSVGGGGRMGMNTEAFF

D: TRBD1
J: TRBJ1-1
size: few
V: TRBV7-9
DNA: TGTGCCAGCACCCGCCCCCGGGACAGGGGGCTTGGAAACACTGAAGCTTTCTTT
CDR3: CASTRPRDRGLGNTEAFF

D: TRBD1
J: TRBJ2-7
size: .
V: TRBV28
DNA: TGTGCCAGCAGTTCCCCGGGACAGGGAGTCGAGCAGTACTTC
CDR3: CASSSPGQGVEQYF

D: TRBD1
J: TRBJ1-2
size: few
V: TRBV2
DNA: TGTGCCAGCAGTGATGCCACAGGGGACTATGGCTACACCTTC
CDR3: CASSDATGDYGYTF

D: .
J: TRBJ1-1
size: .
V: TRBV27
DNA: TGTGCCAGCAGTGTACAGGGATTTCGCACTGAAGCTTTCTTT
CDR3: CASSVQGFRTEAFF

D: .
J: TRBJ2-1
size: few
V: TRBV30
DNA: TGTGCCTGTACACAGACAGGTAACTCCTACAATGAGCAGTTCTTC
CDR3: CACTQTGNSYNEQFF

D: .
J: TRBJ2-1
size: .
V: TRBV7-9
DNA: TGTGCCAGCAGCTTAGGATTCAGGAATGAGCAGTTCTTC
CDR3: CASSLGFRNEQFF

D: .
J: TRBJ1-1
size: .
V: TRBV28
DNA: TGTGCCAGCAGTTTTGAGGGTAGCGCTTTCTTT
CDR3: CASSFEGSAFF

D: TRBD1
J: TRBJ1-2
size: once
V: TRBV30
DNA: TGTGCCTGGGATACAGGGGACGCTGGCTACACCTTC
CDR3: CAWDTGDAGYTF

D: .
J: TRBJ2-2
size: .
V: TRBV18
DNA: TGTGCCAGCTCAGCGAGGGACACCACGAACACCGGGGAGCTGTTTTTT
CDR3: CASSARDTTNTGELFF

D: .
J: TRBJ2-2
size: .
V: TRBV5-1
DNA: TGCGCCAGCAGCTTGGGAGGTGGATCGAACACCGGGGAGCTGTTTTTT
CDR3: CASSLGGGSNTGELFF

D: .
J: TRBJ2-2
size: few
V: TRBV7-2
DNA: TGTGCCAGCAGCTTAGGAAGGGGAACCGGGGAGCTGTTTTTT
CDR3: CASSLGRGTGELFF

D: TRBD1
J: TRBJ1-2
size: .
V: TRBV7-9
DNA: TGTGCCAGCAGCTCGCGTCGGGACAGGGGAAGGGGCTACACCTTC
CDR3: CASSSRRDRGRGYTF

D: TRBD2
J: TRBJ2-5
size: .
V: TRBV5-1
DNA: TGCGCCAGCAGCTTGCTAGCGGGAGGAGAGACCCAGTACTTC
CDR3: CASSLLAGGETQYF

D: .
J: TRBJ1-2
size: few
V: TRBV18
DNA: TGTGCCAGCTCACCACGAGGAGTCTATGGCTACACCTTC
CDR3: CASSPRGVYGYTF

D: TRBD2
J: TRBJ2-1
size: .
V: TRBV13
DNA: TGTGCCAGCAGCTTAGGCCCTATAGTGCTTCGACGGGAGGGGTACAATGAGCAGTTCTTC
CDR3: CASSLGPIVLRREGYNEQFF

D: TRBD2
J: TRBJ2-6
size: .
V: TRBV9
DNA: TGTGCCAGCAGCGTAGTGGGACGGGGGGGCTCTGGGGCCAACGTCCTGACTTTC
CDR3: CASSVVGRGGSGANVLTF

D: TRBD1
J: TRBJ2-7
size: .
V: TRBV6-5
DNA: TGTGCCAGCAGTTACTGGCCGGACAGGATGGAGTACTTC
CDR3: CASSYWPDRMEYF

D: .
J: TRBJ2-2
size: .
V: TRBV10-2
DNA: TGCGCCAGCAGTGACTCCCGAACATCCGTGACCGGGGAGCTGTTTTTT
CDR3: CASSDSRTSVTGELFF

D: .
J: TRBJ1-1
size: .
V: TRBV28
DNA: TGTGCCAGCAATCGCAACTTCCCGAACACTGAAGCTTTCTTT
CDR3: CASNRNFPNTEAFF

D: .
J: TRBJ2-7
size: few
V: TRBV28
DNA: TGTGCCAGCAGGGAGGGTAGGGGCGAGCAGTACTTC
CDR3: CASREGRGEQYF

D: TRBD2
J: TRBJ2-1
size: few
V: TRBV7-9
DNA: TGTGCCAGCATTCTAGCGGGGCTAAGGGATGAGCAGTTCTTC
CDR3: CASILAGLRDEQFF

D: .
J: TRBJ2-3
size: .
V: TRBV7-2
DNA: TGTGCCAGCAGCCCAGGAGGTACAGATACGCAGTATTTT
CDR3: CASSPGGTDTQYF

D: .
J: TRBJ2-7
size: few
V: TRBV28
DNA: TGTGCCAGCAGCCCGGGCTACGAGCAGTACTTC
CDR3: CASSPGYEQYF

D: TRBD1
J: TRBJ2-2
size: .
V: TRBV7-8
DNA: TGTGCCAGCAGCCCGACAGGGGCGGGGACCGGGGAGCTGTTTTTT
CDR3: CASSPTGAGTGELFF

D: .
J: TRBJ2-7
size: few
V: TRBV7-2
DNA: TGTGCCAGCAGCTTAGGGCCTGTCAACTACGAGCAGTACTTC
CDR3: CASSLGPVNYEQYF

D: .
J: TRBJ2-5
size: .
V: TRBV14
DNA: TGTGCCAGCAGCCAAGTTCACGGGAGAACGGAGACCCAGTACTTC
CDR3: CASSQVHGRTETQYF

D: .
J: TRBJ1-4
size: .
V: TRBV30
DNA: TGTGCCTGTCGAGGGAGAAAACTGTTTTTT
CDR3: CACRGRKLFF

D: TRBD1
J: TRBJ1-5
size: .
V: TRBV6-1
DNA: TGTGCCAGCAGTGCGATGATTGGACAGGAAATTCGCGCTAATCAGCCCCAGCATTTT
CDR3: CASSAMIGQEIRANQPQHF

D: .
J: TRBJ2-2
size: .
V: TRBV9
DNA: TGTGCCAGCAGCGTAGGAGGTGGCGGGGCCGGGGAGCTGTTTTTT
CDR3: CASSVGGGGAGELFF

D: TRBD1
J: TRBJ2-7
size: .
V: TRBV18
DNA: TGTGCCAGCTCACAGACAGGGGGCAATAGCGAGCAGTACTTC
CDR3: CASSQTGGNSEQYF

D: TRBD2
J: TRBJ2-7
size: .
V: TRBV28
DNA: TGTGCCAGCAGTTTTCTAGCGGGAGGGAGCGAGCAGTACTTC
CDR3: CASSFLAGGSEQYF

D: TRBD2
J: TRBJ2-1
size: .
V: TRBV19
DNA: TGTGCCAGTAGTAGCCTAACTAGCGGGGGTAACAATGAGCAGTTCTTC
CDR3: CASSSLTSGGNNEQFF

D: .
J: TRBJ2-7
size: few
V: TRBV28
DNA: TGTGCCAGCGTCGACAGTAGCTCCTACGAGCAGTACTTC
CDR3: CASVDSSSYEQYF

D: TRBD1
J: TRBJ2-7
size: .
V: TRBV7-9
DNA: TGTGCCAGCAGCTCCCCATCCCCCGGGACAGGGGACTACGAGCAGTACTTC
CDR3: CASSSPSPGTGDYEQYF

D: .
J: TRBJ2-7
size: .
V: TRBV13
DNA: TGTGCCAGCAGTTTGAGCTCCTACGAGCAGTACTTC
CDR3: CASSLSSYEQYF

D: TRBD1
J: TRBJ1-2
size: few
V: TRBV25-1
DNA: TGTGCCAGCAGTGATTTTGGGACAGGGGCCTGGGACTACACCTTC
CDR3: CASSDFGTGAWDYTF

D: TRBD1
J: TRBJ1-2
size: few
V: TRBV5-4
DNA: TGTGCCAGCAGCTTGGTAGGGGGCGATGGCTACACCTTC
CDR3: CASSLVGGDGYTF

D: .
J: TRBJ1-5
size: .
V: TRBV28
DNA: TGTGCCAGCAGACCCCCGGGGAGTTTGTCCCAGCCCCAGCATTTT
CDR3: CASRPPGSLSQPQHF

D: TRBD1
J: TRBJ2-1
size: few
V: TRBV30
DNA: TGTGCCTTGGACAGGAGCTCCTACAATGAGCAGTTCTTC
CDR3: CALDRSSYNEQFF